This paragraph reports one T cell receptor beta chain. Its target antigen remains unknown. Base qualities are missing; no much larger clone stands one base away. The junction carries 16 bases between V and J, which are trimmed by 6 bases and 2 bases respectively. Taken from cysteine to phenylalanine, the CDR3 has 14 residues. The CDR3 DNA has 42 bases and is translated from base 1. CDR1 and CDR2, per the germline V gene, are SQVTM and ANQGSEA. The sample is drawn from a study of T cell repertoires in cytomegalovirus infection (dated by TCRdb to about 2019). For the wider study: Because public TCR beta signatures pointed to carriage of CMV infection together with the matching HLA type, the HLA type of each donor mattered for the analysis. What the authors observed across the whole study: In both this cohort and an independent roughly 330-donor cohort, the cumulative frequency of public TCR beta family members distinguished carriers of CMV infection plus the relevant HLA type. The ex vivo response was dominated by HLA-C-restricted CMV-specific TCR beta clonotypes, and the single most frequent clonotype in two of eight donors was supplied by these HLA-C-restricted clonotypes.

Sequencing was performed on an Illumina HiSeq 1500. The raw public data were reprocessed by TCRdb itself: fastp quality trimming at Q25, MiXCR clonotype calling, in-frame beta chains only. Under each unique CDR3 protein, matching rows form one entry showing the most common genes and DNA. This sample gives fewer than 550,000 distinct CDR3 sequences in total; about 11% of them show up just once. The biggest ten clones account for more than 8.5% of the sample. The origin of this receptor is a human donor in good health (CMV status not recorded). Some clones in this sample may be carry-over from other donors' samples. The chain uses TRBV29-1 and TRBJ2-5; possibly the D gene is TRBD2, per 6 matching bases. Sequenced: PBMCs. The nucleotide sequence reads as follows: TGCAGCGTCGGGATAGGAGGGGTACAAGAGACCCAGTACTTC. The translation is CSVGIGGVQETQYF. When the CDR3 is completed using the reference TRBV29-1 and TRBJ2-5 genes on either side, the full variable domain is SAVISQKPSRDICQRGTSLTIQCQVDSQVTMMFWYRQQPGQSLTLIATANQGSEATYESGFVIDKFPISRPNLTFSTLTVSNMSPEDSSIYLCSVGIGGVQETQYFGPGTRLLVL.